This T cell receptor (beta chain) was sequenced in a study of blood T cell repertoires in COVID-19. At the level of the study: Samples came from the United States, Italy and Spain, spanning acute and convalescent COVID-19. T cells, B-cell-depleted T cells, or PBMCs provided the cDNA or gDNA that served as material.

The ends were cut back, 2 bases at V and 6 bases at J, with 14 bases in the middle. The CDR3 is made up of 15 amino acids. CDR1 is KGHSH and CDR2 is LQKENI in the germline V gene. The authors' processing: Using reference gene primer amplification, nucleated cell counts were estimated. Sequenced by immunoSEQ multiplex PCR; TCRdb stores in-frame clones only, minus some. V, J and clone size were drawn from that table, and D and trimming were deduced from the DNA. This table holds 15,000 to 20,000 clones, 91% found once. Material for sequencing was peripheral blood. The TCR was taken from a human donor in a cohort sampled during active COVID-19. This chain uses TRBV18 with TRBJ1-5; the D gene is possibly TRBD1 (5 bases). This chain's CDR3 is CASSPEQAQGQPQHF. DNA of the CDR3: TGTGCCAGCTCACCAGAACAGGCTCAGGGTCAGCCCCAGCATTTT.